This passage covers 25 T cell receptor beta chains from one sample sequenced in a study of cytomegalovirus exposure and HLA in healthy donors. It was with 60 Vbeta and 13 Jbeta primers that the PCR ran. Sequencing used immunoSEQ multiplex PCR; TCRdb keeps in-frame clones, though not all of them. The sample lists about 130,000 clones, roughly 77% seen once, with approximately 4.8% in the top ten. The sample comprised PBMCs. Receptor source: a man younger than 40 in good health.

J is TRBJ2-7 and V is TRBV7-6, with 8 bases aligning to TRBD2. CDR3 size: 15 residues. The germline gives CDR1 SGHVS, CDR2 FNYEAQ. Germline trimming cut 5 bases from V and 0 bases from J; bases unmatched to any gene: 6. As DNA, the CDR3 is TGTGCCAGCAGCCGGGGAGCGGGGGTCTCCTACGAGCAGTACTTC. It translates to CASSRGAGVSYEQYF. Variable domain in full (rest from reference TRBV7-6 and TRBJ2-7): GAGVSQSPRYKVTKRGQDVALRCDPISGHVSLYWYRQALGQGPEFLTYFNYEAQQDKSGLPNDRFSAERPEGSISTLTIQRTEQRDSAMYRCASSRGAGVSYEQYFGPGTRLTVT.

On this clone itself: Its ends do not fully match the called genes, so a read error is possible. This chain links TRBV7-2 with TRBJ2-7; TRBD2 is a possible D gene (6 bases). In germline, CDR1 is SGHTA, CDR2 FQGNSA. The CDR3 is 12 residues long. The CDR3 coding sequence is TGTGCCAGCAGCCCCGGAGGTGGGCTAGCGCACTTC. Its translation is CASSPGGGLAHF.

The chain combines TRBV7-9 with TRBJ2-1, with D perhaps TRBD2 (6 bases). The CDR3 is 15 residues long. The ends were cut back, 0 bases at V and 9 bases at J, with 15 bases in the middle. From germline, CDR1 is SEHNR and CDR2 FQNEAQ (reference sequence). The CDR3 region is CASSLAAAGWREQFF. In DNA form, the CDR3 reads TGTGCCAGCAGCTTAGCTGCTGCGGGATGGCGTGAGCAGTTCTTC.

The chain employs TRBV4-1 and TRBJ2-7; no firm D call. The CDR3 consists of 15 residues. V was cut by 2 bases and J by 5 bases, with 16 bases left in between. Germline V gene lookup returns CDR1 MGHRA and CDR2 YSYEKL. The chain's CDR3 is CASSQRWAAPNEQYF. For the CDR3, the DNA is TGCGCCAGCAGCCAAAGGTGGGCAGCTCCTAACGAGCAGTACTTC.

The chain combines TRBV5-4 with TRBJ2-1, with TRBD1 matching over 8 bases. Germline V CDR1 and CDR2: SGHNT, YYREEE (reference sequence). The J segment lost 2 bases and the V segment lost 1 base, leaving 2 bases of the junction unmatched. The CDR3 loop spans 15 amino acids. DNA for the CDR3: TGTGCCAGCAGCTTGCAGGGGGCTACCTACAATGAGCAGTTCTTC. Translated, it gives CASSLQGATYNEQFF. The whole variable domain, remainder taken from reference TRBV5-4 and TRBJ2-1, is ETGVTQSPTHLIKTRGQQVTLRCSSQSGHNTVSWYQQALGQGPQFIFQYYREEENGRGNFPPRFSGLQFPNYSSELNVNALELDDSALYLCASSLQGATYNEQFFGPGTRLTVL.

This clone has just a few counts. This chain connects TRBV7-9 to TRBJ1-5, with TRBD1 matching over 7 bases. The CDR3 extends over 14 amino acids. The germline V gene has CDR1 SEHNR and CDR2 FQNEAQ (reference sequence). V gave up 5 bases and J gave up 6 bases; unmatched junction bases: 7. The CDR3: CASSAPGDSQPQHF. CDR3 DNA sequence: TGTGCCAGCAGCGCGCCAGGGGACAGTCAGCCCCAGCATTTT.

This clone was picked up a small number of times. Sequence at one end of the junction differs from germline and may be a read error. The sample has other DNA sequences that encode this CDR3 too. The CDR3 loop reads CSSSWGGTEAFF. CDR3 sequence (DNA): TGTTCCAGCAGCTGGGGAGGAACTGAAGCTTTCTTT. The chain combines TRBV7-9 with TRBJ1-1; D uncertain. The CDR3 is 12 amino acids. CDR1 is SEHNR and CDR2 is FQNEAQ in the germline V gene (reference sequence). The whole variable domain, filled in from reference TRBV7-9 and TRBJ1-1, reads DTGVSQNPRHKITKRGQNVTFRCDPISEHNRLYWYRQTLGQGPEFLTYFQNEAQLEKSRLLSDRFSAERPKGSFSTLEIQRTEQGDSAMYLCSSSWGGTEAFFGQGTRLTVV.

The chain links TRBV5-1 to TRBJ2-4; D perhaps matches TRBD2 (7 bases). CDR1 SGHRS and CDR2 YFSETQ come from the germline V gene. V was trimmed by 5 bases and J by 0 bases, leaving 18 bases between them. This CDR3 contains 17 residues. The CDR3 coding sequence is TGCGCCAGCAGTCCCCGTGGGGGCGGGGGAGCCAAAAACATTCAGTACTTC. Its protein is CASSPRGGGGAKNIQYF.

In its sample, this clone was seen a few times. This sequence joins TRBV30 and TRBJ1-3; D is unclear. CDR1 is GTSNPN, CDR2 SVGIG, per germline (reference sequence). The CDR3 covers 13 residues. With 0 bases removed from V and 8 bases from J, the gap between germline ends came to 11 bases. CDR3 residues: CAWSVRLSDTIYF. The CDR3 bases are TGTGCCTGGAGTGTACGCCTATCCGACACCATATATTTT.

The chain employs TRBV5-4 and TRBJ2-7; 7 bases match TRBD2. Germline loops: CDR1 SGHNT, CDR2 YYREEE (reference sequence). V trimming: 4 bases; J trimming: 0 bases; junction bases outside the gene matches: 4. The CDR3 has 14 amino acids. The chain's CDR3 is CASSPKRDSYEQYF. CDR3 bases: TGTGCCAGCAGCCCTAAGCGGGACTCCTACGAGCAGTACTTC. Supplemented by reference TRBV5-4 and TRBJ2-7, the full variable domain reads ETGVTQSPTHLIKTRGQQVTLRCSSQSGHNTVSWYQQALGQGPQFIFQYYREEENGRGNFPPRFSGLQFPNYSSELNVNALELDDSALYLCASSPKRDSYEQYFGPGTRLTVT.

The V call is TRBV5-5, the J call TRBJ2-7, with a tentative D call TRBD1 (5 bases). V was trimmed by 2 bases and J by 13 bases, leaving 16 bases between them. This CDR3 has 12 residues. Germline-derived CDR1 and CDR2 are SGHKS and YYEKEE (reference sequence). The CDR3 here is CASSLDSIREYF. CDR3 bases: TGTGCCAGCAGCTTAGACAGTATACGCGAATACTTC.

This sequence joins TRBV20-1 and TRBJ2-1; no clear D. V gave up 5 bases and J gave up 5 bases, with 7 bases separating them. CDR1 and CDR2 (germline): DFQATT, SNEGSKA (reference sequence). The CDR3 contains 11 residues. The CDR3 region is CSAHGDNEQFF. The CDR3, as DNA: TGCAGTGCTCATGGAGACAATGAGCAGTTCTTC.

The J gene is TRBJ1-2, the V gene TRBV2, with 8 positions matching TRBD1. Germline-derived CDR1 and CDR2 are SNHLY and FYNNEI. J gave up 4 bases and V 6 bases, and 7 bases lay outside the gene matches. CDR3 length equals 14 residues. The CDR3 is CASRPGQDFYGYTF. CDR3 nucleotides: TGTGCCAGCAGGCCGGGACAGGACTTCTATGGCTACACCTTC.

The genes are TRBV30 and TRBJ2-1; TRBD2 agrees at 11 bases. The V and J ends lost 7 bases and 9 bases, in that order; junction bases with no gene match: 11. CDR1 and CDR2 from the germline V gene are GTSNPN and SVGIG (reference sequence). This CDR3 has 14 amino acids. CDR3 in DNA: TGTGCCTACCGACTAGCGGGATTGAGGAGTGAGCAGTTCTTC. Its translation is CAYRLAGLRSEQFF.

The rearrangement uses TRBV5-1 and TRBJ2-4, with 8 bases matching TRBD1. The J segment lost 13 bases and the V segment lost 4 bases, leaving 4 bases of the junction unmatched. Per the germline V gene, CDR1 is SGHRS and CDR2 is YFSETQ. This CDR3 is built from 11 residues. Written as DNA, the CDR3 is TGCGCCAGCAGCCCAGGACAGGGACAGTACTTC. Residues: CASSPGQGQYF.

This chain uses TRBV19 with TRBJ2-5, with D perhaps matching TRBD1 (5 bases). The CDR3 extends over 12 amino acids. The V end lost 4 bases, the J end lost 4 bases, and 7 bases lay between the germline ends. Per germline, CDR1 LNHDA and CDR2 SQIVND (reference sequence). The CDR3 sequence is CASSNQGETQYF. The DNA for the CDR3 is TGTGCCAGTAGTAATCAGGGAGAGACCCAGTACTTC.

There are a few counts of this clone. The chain has TRBV2 and TRBJ2-7; 7 bases fit TRBD1. The CDR3 has 13 amino acids. Germline V gene lookup returns CDR1 SNHLY and CDR2 FYNNEI. V was clipped by 5 bases and J by 0 bases; unmatched bases: 1. In DNA form, the CDR3 reads TGTGCCAGCAGTCGGGACAGCTCCTACGAGCAGTACTTC. Translating it yields CASSRDSSYEQYF.

This clone has only a few counts. The chain couples TRBV7-8 to TRBJ2-3, with D tentatively TRBD2 (5 bases). The germline V and J ends were trimmed by 4 bases and 0 bases, with 23 bases remaining between them. This CDR3 spans 19 amino acids. The germline gives CDR1 SGHVS, CDR2 FQNEAQ. CDR3 protein: CASSWPPFSTTPSTDTQYF. CDR3 coding DNA: TGTGCCAGCAGCTGGCCCCCCTTTTCGACTACTCCTAGCACAGATACGCAGTATTTT. Full variable domain (outside the CDR3, taken from reference TRBV7-8 and TRBJ2-3): GAGVSQSPRYKVAKRGQDVALRCDPISGHVSLFWYQQALGQGPEFLTYFQNEAQLDKSGLPSDRFFAERPEGSVSTLKIQRTQQEDSAVYLCASSWPPFSTTPSTDTQYFGPGTRLTVL.

This chain uses TRBV5-5 with TRBJ2-3; 7 bases agree with TRBD1. In germline, CDR1 is SGHKS, CDR2 YYEKEE (reference sequence). The length of the CDR3 is 13 residues. V lost 4 bases, J lost 8 bases, and 7 bases stayed unmatched. The CDR3 region is CASSTGQLGTQYF. CDR3 nucleotides: TGTGCCAGCAGCACGGGACAGCTAGGTACGCAGTATTTT.

This clone is a singleton in its sample. The chain employs TRBV9 and TRBJ2-4, with 7 bases aligning to TRBD1. The junction had 11 bases not matched to a gene; V was cut back by 1 base and J by 7 bases. Per the germline V gene, CDR1 is SGDLS and CDR2 is YYNGEE. The CDR3 covers 16 residues. The CDR3 DNA sequence: TGTGCCAGCAGCGTAACCACACAGGGGTTAGGGAACATTCAGTACTTC. Amino acid sequence: CASSVTTQGLGNIQYF. The full variable domain, completed using reference TRBV9 and TRBJ2-4, is DSGVTQTPKHLITATGQRVTLRCSPRSGDLSVYWYQQSLDQGLQFLIQYYNGEERAKGNILERFSAQQFPDLHSELNLSSLELGDSALYFCASSVTTQGLGNIQYFGAGTRLSVL.

V gene TRBV9 combines with J gene TRBJ1-3; TRBD1 aligns across 7 bases. This CDR3 is 15 amino acids long. Trimming took 3 bases from V and 1 from J; bases not matched to a gene: 4. Germline loops: CDR1 SGDLS, CDR2 YYNGEE. Here the CDR3 DNA reads TGTGCCAGCAGCGGGAACAGGGGATCTGGAAACACCATATATTTT. It yields the protein CASSGNRGSGNTIYF.

The chain links TRBV21-1 to TRBJ2-3; the table's TRBD2 call for D was not verified on the DNA. TRBV21-1 is given as a pseudogene. CDR3 length: 16 residues. The CDR3 sequence: CASSKMQDGGGDTQYF. In DNA form, the CDR3 reads TGTGCCAGCAGCAAAATGCAGGATGGAGGTGGAGATACGCAGTATTTT.

Comments on this clone: Within the sample, other DNA sequences also encode this same CDR3. This chain connects TRBV7-9 to TRBJ2-1, with 7 bases that match TRBD2. This CDR3 has 15 residues. Trimming at V came to 5 bases and at J to 0 bases, leaving 4 bases not matched to a gene. Germline values: CDR1 SEHNR, CDR2 FQNEAQ (reference sequence). CDR3: CASSPRGSSYNEQFF. CDR3 bases: TGTGCCAGCAGCCCGCGGGGGAGCTCCTACAATGAGCAGTTCTTC. Looking up the rest from reference TRBV7-9 and TRBJ2-1 gives the full variable domain: DTGVSQNPRHKITKRGQNVTFRCDPISEHNRLYWYRQTLGQGPEFLTYFQNEAQLEKSRLLSDRFSAERPKGSFSTLEIQRTEQGDSAMYLCASSPRGSSYNEQFFGPGTRLTVL.

The sample holds a few counts of this clone. A much larger clone differs by one base, so this may be a read error. The chain has TRBV10-2 and TRBJ2-7; D remains unclear. V was pared by 10 bases and J by 6 bases, with 10 bases between. The CDR3 is made up of 10 amino acids. The germline gives CDR1 WSHSY, CDR2 SAAADI. The CDR3 DNA is TGCGCCACTGCCCCGGTCGAGCAGTACTTC. This gives the protein CATAPVEQYF.

This chain links TRBV7-9 with TRBJ2-7; 8 bases are shared with TRBD2. With 5 bases clipped from V and 2 bases from J, the junction kept 8 bases outside the gene matches. The length of the CDR3 is 15 residues. CDR1 is SEHNR and CDR2 is FQNEAQ in the germline V gene (reference sequence). CDR3 in amino acids: CASSQAGVKTYEQYF. The CDR3, as DNA: TGTGCCAGCAGCCAAGCGGGAGTTAAGACCTACGAGCAGTACTTC.